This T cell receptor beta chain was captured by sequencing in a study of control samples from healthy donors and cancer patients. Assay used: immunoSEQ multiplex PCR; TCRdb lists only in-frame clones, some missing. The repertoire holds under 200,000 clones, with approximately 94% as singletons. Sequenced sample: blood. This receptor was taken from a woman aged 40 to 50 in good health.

The CDR3 spells CASSWGFSGRIYNEQFF. As DNA, the CDR3 is TGTGCCAGCAGTTGGGGATTTAGCGGGAGGATCTACAATGAGCAGTTCTTC. The rearrangement uses TRBV6-2 or TRBV6-3 and TRBJ2-1; 10 nucleotides agree with TRBD2. Germline V CDR1 and CDR2: MNHEY, SVGEGT. Trimming at V came to 4 bases and at J to 3 bases, leaving 9 bases not matched to a gene. There are 17 residues in the CDR3.